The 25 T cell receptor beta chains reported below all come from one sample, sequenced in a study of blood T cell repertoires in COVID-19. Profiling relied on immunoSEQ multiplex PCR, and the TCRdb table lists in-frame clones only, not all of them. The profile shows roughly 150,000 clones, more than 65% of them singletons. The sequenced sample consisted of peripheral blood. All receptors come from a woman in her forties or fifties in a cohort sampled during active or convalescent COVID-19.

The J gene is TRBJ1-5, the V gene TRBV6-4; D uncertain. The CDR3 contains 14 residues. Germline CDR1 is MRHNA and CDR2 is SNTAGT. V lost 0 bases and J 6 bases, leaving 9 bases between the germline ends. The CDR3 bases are TGTGCCAGCAGTGACTCGCCCGAGGGTCAGCCCCAGCATTTT. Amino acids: CASSDSPEGQPQHF.

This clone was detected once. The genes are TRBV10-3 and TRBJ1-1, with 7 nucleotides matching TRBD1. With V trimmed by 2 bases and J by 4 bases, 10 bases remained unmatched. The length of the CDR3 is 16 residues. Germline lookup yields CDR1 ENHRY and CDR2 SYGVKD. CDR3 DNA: TGTGCCATCAGTGAGGACGAGGACAGGAGCGGCACTGAAGCTTTCTTT. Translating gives CAISEDEDRSGTEAFF.

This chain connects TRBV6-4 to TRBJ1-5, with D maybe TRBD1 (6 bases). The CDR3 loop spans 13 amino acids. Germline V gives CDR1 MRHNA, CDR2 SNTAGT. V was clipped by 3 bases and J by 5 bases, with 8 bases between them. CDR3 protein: CASSEGAHQPQHF. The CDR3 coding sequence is TGTGCCAGCAGTGAGGGGGCGCATCAGCCCCAGCATTTT.

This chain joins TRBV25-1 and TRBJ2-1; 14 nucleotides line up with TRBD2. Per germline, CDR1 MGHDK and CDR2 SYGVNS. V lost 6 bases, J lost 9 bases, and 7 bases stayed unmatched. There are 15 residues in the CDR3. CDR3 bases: TGTGCCAGCAGCCTCTCGGGGACTAGCGGGGGTGAGCAGTTCTTC. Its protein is CASSLSGTSGGEQFF. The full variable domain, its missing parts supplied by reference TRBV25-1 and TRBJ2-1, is EADIYQTPRYLVIGTGKKITLECSQTMGHDKMYWYQQDPGMELHLIHYSYGVNSTEKGDLSSESTVSRIRTEHFPLTLESARPSHTSQYLCASSLSGTSGGEQFFGPGTRLTVL.

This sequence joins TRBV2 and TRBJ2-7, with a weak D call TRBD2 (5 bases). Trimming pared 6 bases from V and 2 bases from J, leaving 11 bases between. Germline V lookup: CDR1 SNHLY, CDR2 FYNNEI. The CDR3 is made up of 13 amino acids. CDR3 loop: CASSPGLTYEQYF. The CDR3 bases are TGTGCCAGCAGCCCCGGACTTACCTACGAGCAGTACTTC.

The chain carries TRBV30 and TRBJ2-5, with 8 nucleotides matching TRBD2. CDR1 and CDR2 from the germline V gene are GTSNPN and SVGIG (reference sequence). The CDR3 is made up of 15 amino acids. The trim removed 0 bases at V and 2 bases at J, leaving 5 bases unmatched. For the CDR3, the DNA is TGTGCCTGGAGTGTAGATTCGGGGGGGCAAGAGACCCAGTACTTC. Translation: CAWSVDSGGQETQYF.

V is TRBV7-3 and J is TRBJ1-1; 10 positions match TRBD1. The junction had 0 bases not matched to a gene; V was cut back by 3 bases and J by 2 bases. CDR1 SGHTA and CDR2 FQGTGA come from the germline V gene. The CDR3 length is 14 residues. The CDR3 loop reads CASSLTGGNTEAFF. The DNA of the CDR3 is TGTGCCAGCAGCTTGACAGGGGGCAACACTGAAGCTTTCTTT.

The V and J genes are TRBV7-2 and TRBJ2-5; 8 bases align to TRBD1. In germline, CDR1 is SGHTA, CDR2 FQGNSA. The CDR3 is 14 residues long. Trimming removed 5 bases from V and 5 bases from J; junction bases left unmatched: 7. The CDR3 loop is CASSPGGGEETQYF. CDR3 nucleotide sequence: TGTGCCAGCAGCCCAGGGGGCGGGGAGGAGACCCAGTACTTC.

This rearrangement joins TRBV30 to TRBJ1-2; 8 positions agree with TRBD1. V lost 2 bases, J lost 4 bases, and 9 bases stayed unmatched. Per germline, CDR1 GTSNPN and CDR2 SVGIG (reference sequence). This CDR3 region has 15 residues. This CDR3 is CAWSHDQGARYGYTF. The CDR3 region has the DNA TGTGCCTGGAGTCACGACCAGGGGGCACGCTATGGCTACACCTTC.

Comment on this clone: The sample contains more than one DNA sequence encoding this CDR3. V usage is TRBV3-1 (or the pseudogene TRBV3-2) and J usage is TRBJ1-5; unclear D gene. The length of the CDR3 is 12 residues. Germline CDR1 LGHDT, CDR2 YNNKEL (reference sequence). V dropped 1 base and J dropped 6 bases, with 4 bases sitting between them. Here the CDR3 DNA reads TGTGCCAGCAGCCAAGGTCGTCAGCCCCAGCATTTT. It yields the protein CASSQGRQPQHF.

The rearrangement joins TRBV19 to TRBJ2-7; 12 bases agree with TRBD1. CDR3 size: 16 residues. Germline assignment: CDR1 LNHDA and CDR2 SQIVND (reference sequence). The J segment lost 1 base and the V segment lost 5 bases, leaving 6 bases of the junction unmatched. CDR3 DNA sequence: TGTGCCAGTAGTCCCTCGGGACAGGGGGCTTCCTACGAGCAGTACTTC. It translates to CASSPSGQGASYEQYF.

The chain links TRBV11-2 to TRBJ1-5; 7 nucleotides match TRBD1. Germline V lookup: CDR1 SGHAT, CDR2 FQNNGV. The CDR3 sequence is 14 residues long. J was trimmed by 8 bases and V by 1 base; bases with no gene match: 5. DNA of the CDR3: TGTGCCAGCAGCTTAGGACAGGGTAGTGAGCCCCAGCATTTT. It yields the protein CASSLGQGSEPQHF.

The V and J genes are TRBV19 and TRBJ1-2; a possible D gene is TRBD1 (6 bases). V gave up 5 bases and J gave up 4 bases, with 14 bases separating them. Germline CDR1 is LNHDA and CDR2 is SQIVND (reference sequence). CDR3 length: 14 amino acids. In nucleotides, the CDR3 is TGTGCCAGTAGTCCGGGACAAGCCACCTATGGCTACACCTTC. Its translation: CASSPGQATYGYTF.

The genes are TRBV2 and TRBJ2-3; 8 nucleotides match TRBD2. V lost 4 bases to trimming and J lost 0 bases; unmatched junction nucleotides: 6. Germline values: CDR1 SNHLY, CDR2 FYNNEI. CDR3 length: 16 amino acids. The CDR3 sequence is CASSGAGGASTDTQYF. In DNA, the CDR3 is TGTGCCAGCAGTGGGGCGGGGGGAGCTAGCACAGATACGCAGTATTTT.

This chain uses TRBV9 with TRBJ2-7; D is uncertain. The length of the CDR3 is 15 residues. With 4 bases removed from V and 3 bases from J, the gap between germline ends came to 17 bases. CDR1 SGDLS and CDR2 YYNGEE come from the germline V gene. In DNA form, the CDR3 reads TGTGCCAGCAGCCTCGGAGAGACCGCATACTACGAGCAGTACTTC. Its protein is CASSLGETAYYEQYF. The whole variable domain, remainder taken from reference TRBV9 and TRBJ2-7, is DSGVTQTPKHLITATGQRVTLRCSPRSGDLSVYWYQQSLDQGLQFLIQYYNGEERAKGNILERFSAQQFPDLHSELNLSSLELGDSALYFCASSLGETAYYEQYFGPGTRLTVT.

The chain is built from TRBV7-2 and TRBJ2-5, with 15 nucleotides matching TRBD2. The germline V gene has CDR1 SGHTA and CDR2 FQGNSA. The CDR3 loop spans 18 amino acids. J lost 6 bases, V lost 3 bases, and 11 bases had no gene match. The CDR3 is CASSFGLAGGKDMKTQYF. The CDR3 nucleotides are TGTGCCAGCAGCTTCGGACTAGCGGGGGGGAAAGATATGAAGACCCAGTACTTC.

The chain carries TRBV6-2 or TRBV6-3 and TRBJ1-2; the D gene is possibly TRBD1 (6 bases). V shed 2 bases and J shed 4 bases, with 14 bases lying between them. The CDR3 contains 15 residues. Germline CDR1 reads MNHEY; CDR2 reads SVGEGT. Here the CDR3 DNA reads TGTGCCAGCAGTTACCGGAAACAGGGTTCCTATGGCTACACCTTC. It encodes CASSYRKQGSYGYTF.

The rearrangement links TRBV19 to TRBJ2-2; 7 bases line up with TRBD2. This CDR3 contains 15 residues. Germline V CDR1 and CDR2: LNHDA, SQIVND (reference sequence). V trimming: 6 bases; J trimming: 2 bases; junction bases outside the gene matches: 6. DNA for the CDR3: TGTGCCAGTAGCCGGGGAGGGGCCAACACCGGGGAGCTGTTTTTT. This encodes CASSRGGANTGELFF.

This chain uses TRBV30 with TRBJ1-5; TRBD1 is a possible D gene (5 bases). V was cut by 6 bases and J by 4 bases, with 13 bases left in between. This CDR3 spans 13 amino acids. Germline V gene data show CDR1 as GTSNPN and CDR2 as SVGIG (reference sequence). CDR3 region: CACCEDTNQPQHF. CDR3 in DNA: TGTGCCTGTTGTGAGGACACAAATCAGCCCCAGCATTTT.

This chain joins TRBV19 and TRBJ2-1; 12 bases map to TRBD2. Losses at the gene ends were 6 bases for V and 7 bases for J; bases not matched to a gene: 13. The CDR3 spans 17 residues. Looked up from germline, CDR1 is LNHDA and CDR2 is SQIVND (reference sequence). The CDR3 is CASSPTSGGLFSNEQFF. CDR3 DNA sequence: TGTGCCAGTAGCCCGACTAGCGGGGGCCTCTTTTCGAATGAGCAGTTCTTC.

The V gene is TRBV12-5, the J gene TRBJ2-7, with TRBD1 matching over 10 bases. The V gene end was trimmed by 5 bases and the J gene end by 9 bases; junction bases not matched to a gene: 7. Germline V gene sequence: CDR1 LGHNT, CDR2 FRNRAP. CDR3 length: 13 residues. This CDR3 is CASGPSTGGMQYF. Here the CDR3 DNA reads TGTGCTAGTGGTCCATCGACAGGGGGCATGCAGTACTTC.

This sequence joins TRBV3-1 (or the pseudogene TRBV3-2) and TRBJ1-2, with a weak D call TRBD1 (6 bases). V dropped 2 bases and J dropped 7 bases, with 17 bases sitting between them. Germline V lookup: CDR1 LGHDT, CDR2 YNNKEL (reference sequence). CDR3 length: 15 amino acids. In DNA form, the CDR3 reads TGTGCCAGCAGCCAAAGGACAGTTTTATCCTTTGGCTACACCTTC. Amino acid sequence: CASSQRTVLSFGYTF.

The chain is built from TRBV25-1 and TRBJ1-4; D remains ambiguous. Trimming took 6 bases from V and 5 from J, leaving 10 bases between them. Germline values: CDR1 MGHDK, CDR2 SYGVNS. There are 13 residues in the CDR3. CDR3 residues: CASRDKRNEKLFF. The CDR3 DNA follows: TGTGCCAGCAGAGACAAGAGAAATGAAAAACTGTTTTTT.

The CDR3 spells CASRLQNEKLFF. The DNA for the CDR3 is TGTGCCAGCCGCTTACAGAATGAAAAACTGTTTTTT. The genes are TRBV6-5 and TRBJ1-4; D not certain. Trimming pared 8 bases from V and 5 bases from J, leaving 9 bases between. Germline lookup yields CDR1 MNHEY and CDR2 SVGAGI. This CDR3 is built from 12 residues.

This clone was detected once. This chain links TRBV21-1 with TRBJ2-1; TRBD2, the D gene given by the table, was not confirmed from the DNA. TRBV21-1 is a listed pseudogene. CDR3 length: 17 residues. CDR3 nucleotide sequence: TGTGCCAGCAGCAAAGCGATCGTAGCGGGGGTCTACAATGAGCAGTTCTTC. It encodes CASSKAIVAGVYNEQFF.